Listed here are 32 T cell receptor beta chains from one sample, sequenced in a study of CD8+CD57+ T cells in acquired aplastic anemia. All sequencing subjects had displayed CD8+CD57+ cell expansion on flow cytometry. The use of genomic DNA as template underpinned the TCR beta VDJ and CDR3 profiling. MiXCR, applied by TCRdb to the reads, yields one record per CDR3 protein. This sample has 180,000 or so distinct CDR3 sequences, with roughly 50% found just once. Source material: sorted CD4+, CD8+, or CD8+CD57+ T cells (not recorded which) from PBMCs. These receptor sequences come from a human donor with aplastic anemia.

This clonotype was recorded many times. The chain couples TRBV29-1 to TRBJ2-7, with no clear D. CDR1 and CDR2 (germline): SQVTM, ANQGSEA. The V end lost 5 bases, the J end lost 1 base, and 12 bases lay between the germline ends. The CDR3 has 13 residues. The chain's CDR3 is CSVFVGRSYEQYF. The CDR3 bases are TGCAGCGTTTTCGTCGGCCGTTCCTACGAGCAGTACTTC.

This clonotype appeared many times. The rearrangement joins TRBV29-1 to TRBJ1-1; 7 nucleotides match TRBD1. CDR3 length: 17 amino acids. V dropped 6 bases and J dropped 0; count of bases not matched to a gene: 16. Per germline, CDR1 SQVTM and CDR2 ANQGSEA. In DNA, the CDR3 is TGCAGCGTCTGGGTATTCGGAAGGGGACAGCTGAACACTGAAGCTTTCTTT. Translated, it gives CSVWVFGRGQLNTEAFF.

This clonotype was seen more than once but under ten times. The rearrangement joins TRBV11-1 to TRBJ1-5; the match to TRBD1 covers 8 bases. V lost 4 bases and J lost 0; bases outside the gene matches: 14. CDR3 length: 19 residues. CDR1 and CDR2 (germline): SGHAT, FQDESV (reference sequence). The CDR3 is CASSSFTGGAPNSNQPQHF. DNA of the CDR3: TGTGCCAGCAGCTCATTTACAGGGGGGGCTCCTAATAGCAATCAGCCCCAGCATTTT.

Ten or more counts support this clonotype. The V and J genes are TRBV7-2 and TRBJ1-2; 7 positions match TRBD1. With V trimmed by 5 bases and J by 4 bases, 4 bases remained unmatched. Germline V gene sequence: CDR1 SGHTA, CDR2 FQGNSA. The CDR3 is 13 amino acids. Here the CDR3 DNA reads TGTGCCAGCAGCCGAGACAGGGCCTATGGCTACACCTTC. It codes for CASSRDRAYGYTF.

Many counts were recorded for this clonotype. The rearrangement links TRBV6-5 to TRBJ1-1; unclear D gene. Trimming took 0 bases from V and 1 from J, leaving 6 bases between them. Germline V gene sequence: CDR1 MNHEY, CDR2 SVGAGI. The CDR3 is made up of 14 amino acids. Here the CDR3 reads CASSYSKGNTEAFF. As DNA, the CDR3 is TGTGCCAGCAGTTACTCGAAGGGGAACACTGAAGCTTTCTTT.

The chain has TRBV7-9 and TRBJ2-7, with D perhaps matching TRBD1 (6 bases). The CDR3 sequence is 13 residues long. The V and J ends lost 8 bases and 3 bases respectively, with 14 bases between them. From germline, CDR1 is SEHNR and CDR2 FQNEAQ (reference sequence). The CDR3 protein is CASGRTENYEQYF. DNA for the CDR3: TGTGCCAGCGGCCGGACAGAGAACTACGAGCAGTACTTC.

The chain has TRBV5-1 and TRBJ2-5; a weak D match, TRBD1 (5 bases). CDR1 is SGHRS, CDR2 YFSETQ, per germline. The CDR3 has 15 amino acids. V gave up 0 bases and J gave up 5 bases, with 14 bases separating them. The CDR3 nucleotides read TGCGCCAGCAGCTTGGCCTTATCAGGGATGGAGACCCAGTACTTC. It specifies CASSLALSGMETQYF.

In this sample, this clonotype turned up many times. The rearrangement links TRBV19 to TRBJ2-1; perhaps D is TRBD1 or TRBD2 (5 bases each). The CDR3 contains 13 residues. Per the germline V gene, CDR1 is LNHDA and CDR2 is SQIVND (reference sequence). V was shortened by 0 bases and J by 7 bases, with 7 bases between the two germline ends. CDR3 coding DNA: TGTGCCAGTAGTATAGATTGGGGGAATGAGCAGTTCTTC. It encodes CASSIDWGNEQFF.

The chain uses TRBV7-9 and TRBJ1-2, with D uncertain. Germline V gene data show CDR1 as SEHNR and CDR2 as FQNEAQ (reference sequence). V gave up 6 bases and J gave up 8 bases, with 10 bases separating them. The CDR3 spans 11 residues. The CDR3 protein is CASRSGGGYTF. In DNA, the CDR3 is TGTGCCAGCAGGTCAGGCGGCGGCTACACCTTC.

The sample holds many counts of this clonotype. The chain uses TRBV6-1 and TRBJ1-6, with 9 bases identical to TRBD1. The CDR3 length is 17 residues. V gave up 6 bases and J gave up 6 bases; unmatched junction bases: 12. Germline V lookup: CDR1 MNHNS, CDR2 SASEGT. This CDR3 reads CASRATGTGYGNSPLHF. The CDR3 DNA follows: TGTGCCAGCAGAGCTACCGGGACAGGGTATGGTAATTCACCCCTCCACTTT.

This clonotype was counted many times. The chain links TRBV7-2 to TRBJ1-1; no reliable D call. The CDR3 consists of 14 residues. Trimming took 1 base from V and 1 from J, leaving 7 bases between them. The germline CDR1 and CDR2 sequences are SGHTA and FQGNSA. CDR3 DNA sequence: TGTGCCAGCAGCTTAGGGCCAGGGAACACTGAAGCTTTCTTT. Translating it yields CASSLGPGNTEAFF.

This clonotype was recorded at least ten times. The chain carries TRBV5-1 and TRBJ2-3; 8 bases line up with TRBD1. J was trimmed by 5 bases and V by 0 bases; bases with no gene match: 5. Germline CDR1 and CDR2: SGHRS and YFSETQ. The CDR3 length is 15 residues. CDR3: CASSLEGQGEDTQYF. In DNA, the CDR3 is TGCGCCAGCAGCTTGGAAGGACAGGGTGAAGATACGCAGTATTTT.

The chain is built from TRBV3-1 and TRBJ2-1; 10 bases are a match to TRBD2. J lost 6 bases, V lost 0 bases, and 8 bases had no gene match. The germline V gene encodes CDR1 LGHDT and CDR2 YNNKEL (reference sequence). The CDR3 contains 17 residues. The CDR3 DNA sequence: TGTGCCAGCAGCCAAGATCCCCTAGCGGGAGCGTCCAATGAGCAGTTCTTC. It translates to CASSQDPLAGASNEQFF.

This clonotype was detected a few times. The chain recombines TRBV29-1 with TRBJ2-2; 9 positions agree with TRBD2. V lost 4 bases and J lost 6; bases outside the gene matches: 6. This CDR3 has 14 amino acids. The germline V gene has CDR1 SQVTM and CDR2 ANQGSEA. CDR3 sequence: CSVASGRIPGELFF. Here the CDR3 DNA reads TGCAGCGTTGCCAGCGGGAGGATTCCCGGGGAGCTGTTTTTT.

This chain connects TRBV12-3 or TRBV12-4 to TRBJ1-1; tentative D call: TRBD1 (5 bases). V lost 3 bases, J lost 1 base, and 6 bases lay in between. This CDR3 has 13 amino acids. The CDR3 DNA follows: TGTGCCAGCAGTTTGAGGGGGAACACTGAAGCTTTCTTT. Translated, it gives CASSLRGNTEAFF.

This clonotype occurred many times. The chain carries TRBV7-2 and TRBJ2-5; 9 bases agree with TRBD2. The V segment lost 1 base and the J segment 0 bases; nucleotides outside the gene matches: 0. The CDR3 extends over 15 amino acids. The V gene's germline CDR1 is SGHTA and CDR2 FQGNSA. The CDR3 loop is CASSLVAGDQETQYF. The CDR3 nucleotides read TGTGCCAGCAGCTTAGTAGCGGGGGACCAAGAGACCCAGTACTTC.

The V gene is TRBV10-2, the J gene TRBJ2-7; TRBD1 aligns across 10 bases. CDR1 and CDR2 from the germline V gene are WSHSY and SAAADI. The CDR3 loop spans 14 amino acids. V trimming: 6 bases; J trimming: 5 bases; junction bases outside the gene matches: 7. The chain's CDR3 is CASRDWDRGHEQYF. CDR3 bases: TGCGCCAGCAGAGATTGGGACAGGGGACACGAGCAGTACTTC.

The chain carries TRBV20-1 and TRBJ1-3; no definite D call. The ends were cut back, 6 bases at V and 1 base at J, with 16 bases in the middle. The CDR3 consists of 15 residues. Germline V gives CDR1 DFQATT, CDR2 SNEGSKA (reference sequence). CDR3 region: CSASTSSGSGNTIYF. The CDR3, as DNA: TGCAGTGCCAGCACCTCCTCGGGATCTGGAAACACCATATATTTT.

This chain links TRBV7-2 with TRBJ1-2; 7 nucleotides line up with TRBD1. Germline CDR1 and CDR2: SGHTA and FQGNSA. This CDR3 has 13 residues. V dropped 4 bases and J dropped 4; count of bases not matched to a gene: 3. In nucleotides, the CDR3 is TGTGCCAGCAGCTCAGGGGGTTCCTATGGCTACACCTTC. Amino acid sequence: CASSSGGSYGYTF.

This clonotype was seen many times. The genes are TRBV19 and TRBJ1-1; TRBD1 is a possible D gene (6 bases). V was cut by 6 bases and J by 0 bases, with 14 bases left in between. The CDR3 is 15 amino acids. Germline loops: CDR1 LNHDA, CDR2 SQIVND (reference sequence). The CDR3 sequence: CASRDTGLMNTEAFF. CDR3 nucleotide sequence: TGTGCCAGTAGAGATACAGGGTTGATGAACACTGAAGCTTTCTTT.

This clonotype has at least ten counts. This chain uses TRBV5-1 with TRBJ1-3; possible D gene TRBD1, 6 bases. The CDR3 extends over 14 amino acids. Trimming cost V 1 base and J 4 bases, with 9 bases left between them. Looked up from germline, CDR1 is SGHRS and CDR2 is YFSETQ. In nucleotides, the CDR3 is TGCGCCAGCAGCTTGACAGGGTACGGAAACACCATATATTTT. Protein product: CASSLTGYGNTIYF.

This clonotype was seen at least ten times. The rearrangement joins TRBV18 to TRBJ2-7, with TRBD1 as a possible D gene (5 bases). V lost 6 bases to trimming and J lost 7 bases, with 16 bases between them. Germline V gene lookup returns CDR1 KGHSH and CDR2 LQKENI. CDR3 length: 13 residues. DNA of the CDR3: TGTGCCAGCTCCTTGTGGGGCCTTGATGAGCAGTACTTC. Translating it yields CASSLWGLDEQYF.

The chain joins TRBV2 to TRBJ1-6; the D is unclear. This CDR3 contains 14 residues. V lost 3 bases, J lost 7 bases, and 10 bases lay in between. Germline CDR1 and CDR2: SNHLY and FYNNEI. The CDR3 DNA sequence: TGTGCCAGCAGTGACAGGCCAGACAATTCACCCCTCCACTTT. This encodes CASSDRPDNSPLHF.

Many counts were recorded for this clonotype. V and J are TRBV5-1 and TRBJ2-7; tentative D call: TRBD1 (5 bases). Between the trimmed V and J ends, which lost 2 bases and 1 base, there was a span of 13 bases. The length of the CDR3 is 15 residues. Germline assignment: CDR1 SGHRS and CDR2 YFSETQ. CDR3 sequence reads: CASSFRAGPSYEQYF. In DNA form, the CDR3 reads TGCGCCAGCAGCTTCCGGGCAGGGCCTTCCTACGAGCAGTACTTC. Full variable domain (outside the CDR3, taken from reference TRBV5-1 and TRBJ2-7): KAGVTQTPRYLIKTRGQQVTLSCSPISGHRSVSWYQQTPGQGLQFLFEYFSETQRNKGNFPGRFSGRQFSNSRSEMNVSTLELGDSALYLCASSFRAGPSYEQYFGPGTRLTVT.

This chain links TRBV19 with TRBJ2-7, with D possibly being TRBD1 (7 bases). The ends were cut back, 3 bases at V and 3 bases at J, with 12 bases in the middle. CDR1 is LNHDA and CDR2 is SQIVND in the germline V gene (reference sequence). This CDR3 has 14 residues. CDR3 nucleotide sequence: TGTGCCAGTAGTATGCAGGGGGGCAGCTACGAGCAGTACTTC. Amino acids: CASSMQGGSYEQYF.

The rearrangement joins TRBV9 to TRBJ2-7; a possible D gene is TRBD2 (7 bases). With 0 bases removed from V and 1 base from J, the gap between germline ends came to 14 bases. Germline values: CDR1 SGDLS, CDR2 YYNGEE. The CDR3 is 16 residues long. The CDR3, as DNA: TGTGCCAGCAGCGTAGACGAGGGGGGGCCGTCCTACGAGCAGTACTTC. It translates to CASSVDEGGPSYEQYF. Together with reference TRBV9 and TRBJ2-7, the CDR3 gives the full variable domain: DSGVTQTPKHLITATGQRVTLRCSPRSGDLSVYWYQQSLDQGLQFLIQYYNGEERAKGNILERFSAQQFPDLHSELNLSSLELGDSALYFCASSVDEGGPSYEQYFGPGTRLTVT.

The chain couples TRBV2 to TRBJ1-4; 8 bases fit TRBD1. The V gene end was trimmed by 6 bases and the J gene end by 7 bases; junction bases not matched to a gene: 10. The V gene's germline CDR1 is SNHLY and CDR2 FYNNEI. This CDR3 contains 15 residues. The CDR3 region is CASRWDRQGGEKLFF. In DNA form, the CDR3 reads TGTGCCAGCAGGTGGGACAGGCAAGGAGGTGAAAAACTGTTTTTT.

The rearrangement uses TRBV29-1 and TRBJ2-2; 7 bases are shared with TRBD1. The CDR3 loop spans 13 amino acids. The V segment lost 8 bases and the J segment 8 bases; nucleotides outside the gene matches: 11. Germline-derived CDR1 and CDR2 are SQVTM and ANQGSEA. The CDR3 region has the DNA TGCAGCAGTACAACAGGGGTTCGAGGGGAGCTGTTTTTT. As protein: CSSTTGVRGELFF.

The sample holds many counts of this clonotype. The V call is TRBV9, the J call TRBJ1-4; D is uncertain. Germline V CDR1 and CDR2: SGDLS, YYNGEE. The V gene lost 3 bases and the J gene lost 8 bases, with 11 bases spanning the gap. CDR3 length: 13 residues. In nucleotides, the CDR3 is TGTGCCAGCAGCGCAAATTCGGAGGAAAAACTGTTTTTT. Translating it yields CASSANSEEKLFF.

The chain is built from TRBV10-1 and TRBJ1-6, with TRBD1 matching 8 bases. V trimming: 6 bases; J trimming: 5 bases; junction bases outside the gene matches: 6. The CDR3 consists of 15 residues. The germline V gene encodes CDR1 WNHNN and CDR2 SYGVQD (reference sequence). CDR3 sequence (DNA): TGCGCCAGCAGCACCGGACAGGGAGATAATTCACCCCTCCACTTT. Amino acid sequence: CASSTGQGDNSPLHF.

V usage is TRBV25-1 and J usage is TRBJ2-3; D unclear. Germline V gene data show CDR1 as MGHDK and CDR2 as SYGVNS. Trimming shortened V by 5 bases and J by 3 bases, and 15 bases separated the two germline ends. This CDR3 is built from 15 residues. The CDR3 protein is CASSLSAAVTDTQYF. DNA for the CDR3: TGTGCCAGCAGTTTATCGGCGGCCGTAACAGATACGCAGTATTTT.

This clonotype occurred many times. The chain recombines TRBV4-1 with TRBJ2-3; 10 bases are shared with TRBD2. Germline V gene lookup returns CDR1 MGHRA and CDR2 YSYEKL. The CDR3 sequence is 16 residues long. The ends lost 4 bases at V and 0 bases at J; junction bases unmatched: 4. CDR3 in DNA: TGCGCCAGCAGCCTTATAGCGGGAGGTAGCACAGATACGCAGTATTTT. It encodes CASSLIAGGSTDTQYF.